This record concerns one TCR beta chain sequence. Its antigen is unknown. Read data end 3 residues before the CDR3 end; the end is taken from the germline J gene. CDR1 and CDR2, looked up from the germline V gene (reference sequence), are LNHNV and YYDKDF. The CDR3 contains 14 residues, cysteine and phenylalanine counted. Sequencing covers 33 bases of the CDR3, shown here with the frame starting at base 1. V is cut back by 8 bases and J by 0 bases, with 5 bases in the junction unmatched. This specimen's treatment or condition label, interpreted: autologous CTL019 cells: CD19 CAR with 4-1BB and CD3 zeta domains. TCR zeta and 4-1BB costimulatory signaling domains were built into the CD19 CAR. T cells for CTL019 manufacturing were collected from peripheral blood by means of leukapheresis. The DNeasy Blood and Tissue Kit was used to extract genomic DNA from pre-infusion T cells, peripheral blood, or sorted post-infusion T cells.

These data are taken from a study of TET2 disruption in CD19-targeted CAR T cells (dated by TCRdb to about 2018). With regard to the full study: The number of samples was determined by the original clinical trial design and by which samples were available, and no additional inclusion criteria were applied.

General study outcomes and caveats: The conclusions about the patient's CAR T cells were based on extensive analysis of only one subject.

TCR beta chain deep sequencing was performed with the immunoSEQ assay. As for the original processing: Only productive TCR beta rearrangements were used to calculate clonotype frequencies. The clones in this table, taken by TCRdb from immuneACCESS, are in-frame only. Not every clone is retained; where verified, under half of the shortfall comes from an unresolved V gene, and the cause of the rest is unknown. V and J calls plus clone size are reproduced from that table; the DNA served to infer D and trimming. The sample's table covers fewer than 30,000 clones. The ten largest clones represent under 2.5% of the sample.

This receptor was identified in a man in his 70s with chronic lymphocytic leukemia. The rearrangement joined TRBV15 to TRBJ2-3; the junction holds 7 bases that match TRBD2. This specimen consisted of CD8- CAR+ T cells sorted from cultured blood T cells, obtained for CD19 CAR T cell therapy. In the paper's terms, the cell subset or site label means: CD8-negative CAR-positive T cells from the infusion product. The CDR3 bases that were read are TGTGCCACCCAACTAGCGACTAGCACAGATACG. Translation gives CATQLATSTDT. The entire CDR3 sequence reads CATQLATSTDTQYF.